The entry below describes one T cell receptor beta chain. These data are taken from a study of glioma-infiltrating T cells after dendritic cell vaccination. Study details: Patients had newly diagnosed or recurrent glioblastoma and received dendritic cell vaccines. Dendritic cells derived from monocytes and pulsed with autologous tumor lysate formed the vaccine.

The time point: after dendritic cell vaccination, including at tumor progression/relapse. There are 12 residues in the CDR3. Trimming removed 6 bases at V and 6 bases at J, with 11 bases between. Germline lookup yields CDR1 MNHNS and CDR2 SASEGT. Profiling relied on immunoSEQ multiplex PCR, and the TCRdb table lists in-frame clones only, not all of them. The sample lists tens of thousands of clones, 75% to 90% seen once, with about 6.8% in the top ten. The chain joins TRBV6-1 to TRBJ1-1; D unresolved. The sample consisted of blood, taken after dendritic cell vaccination. The receptor's source is a human donor with glioblastoma. CDR3 in amino acids: CASSKTPAEAFF. The CDR3 DNA follows: TGTGCCAGCAGCAAAACGCCGGCTGAAGCTTTCTTT.